These T cell receptor beta chains were read from a single sample in a study of CD8+ T cells in alopecia areata. Assay used: immunoSEQ multiplex PCR; TCRdb lists only in-frame clones, some missing. The sample lists a few hundred thousand clones; 35% to 40% were seen once. The sample was CD4+ T cells sorted from blood, taken at approximately week 31, from a patient treated with tofacitinib. These receptors all stem from a human donor with alopecia areata. Each CDR3 is given with its conserved first and last residue. Fields, in order: V gene, J gene, CDR3 length, clone size, D gene, CDR3 DNA, CDR3 protein. A D gene is named only where the DNA matches it firmly. Clone sizes are given selectively: once, few, many, or a class where the clone is expanded.

TRBV4-2	TRBJ2-7	16	.	.	TGTGCCAGCAGCCCGGCGGGGACAGCGAGCTCCTACGAGCAGTACTTC	CASSPAGTASSYEQYF
TRBV6-5	TRBJ1-2	12	.	.	TGTGCCAGCAGTTCGGACAGCTATGGCTACACCTTC	CASSSDSYGYTF
TRBV7-6	TRBJ1-6	14	few	.	TGTGCCAGCAGCTTAGCGCTCGGCGATTCACCCCTCCACTTT	CASSLALGDSPLHF
TRBV28	TRBJ1-2	12	.	TRBD1	TGTGCCAGCAGCAAACCACAGGGGGGCTACACCTTC	CASSKPQGGYTF
TRBV6-1	TRBJ2-2	15	.	TRBD2	TGTGCCAGCAGTGAACTAGCGGGGGGGCCCGGGGAGCTGTTTTTT	CASSELAGGPGELFF
TRBV9	TRBJ2-5	15	.	TRBD2	TGTGCCAGCAGCGCCCGGGAGGTGGGAGTAGAGACCCAGTACTTC	CASSAREVGVETQYF
TRBV29-1	TRBJ1-1	12	few	.	TGCAGCGTGGGGGAAATGAACACTGAAGCTTTCTTT	CSVGEMNTEAFF
TRBV19	TRBJ2-2	16	.	TRBD2	TGTGCCAGTACCCCTAGCGGGAGGGCCCGAACCGGGGAGCTGTTTTTT	CASTPSGRARTGELFF
TRBV27	TRBJ2-7	15	few	TRBD2	TGTGCCAGCAGTGCCCCCCTAGCGGGAGCCTACGAGCAGTACTTC	CASSAPLAGAYEQYF
TRBV4-1	TRBJ2-2	16	once	.	TGCGCCAGCAGCCCCTGGGGTAGCGCCAATTCCGGGGAGCTGTTTTTT	CASSPWGSANSGELFF
TRBV7-6	TRBJ2-5	13	few	.	TGTGCCAGCAGCACCCTAGCTTCGGAGACCCAGTACTTC	CASSTLASETQYF
TRBV2	TRBJ2-3	14	.	.	TGTGCCAGCAACAGGGTCGGGAGCACAGATACGCAGTATTTT	CASNRVGSTDTQYF
TRBV14	TRBJ1-3	11	few	.	TGTGCCAGCAGCTATGGAAACACCATATATTTT	CASSYGNTIYF
TRBV4-2	TRBJ1-4	15	.	.	TGTGCCAGCAGCCAAGAACTGGCACAATTTGAAAAACTGTTTTTT	CASSQELAQFEKLFF
TRBV30	TRBJ2-6	17	.	.	TGTGCCTGGAGTGTAACAGGTTCCTCGGGTGGGGCCAACGTCCTGACTTTC	CAWSVTGSSGGANVLTF
TRBV29-1	TRBJ1-2	16	few	.	TGCAGCGTCTCCCGCCTGCTGACAGTTCCTAACTATGGCTACACCTTC	CSVSRLLTVPNYGYTF
TRBV5-1	TRBJ2-7	19	.	TRBD2	TGCGCCAGCAGCCTCGTCCCGGGACTAGCGGGAGTAGTGTCCTACGAGCAGTACTTC	CASSLVPGLAGVVSYEQYF
TRBV5-1	TRBJ2-1	17	.	TRBD2	TGCGCCAGCAGCCCCACCCCACTAGCGGACTCCTACAATGAGCAGTTCTTC	CASSPTPLADSYNEQFF
TRBV29-1	TRBJ2-6	15	.	.	TGCAGCGCCCGTCTGCTGGGCTCTGGGGCCAACGTCCTGACTTTC	CSARLLGSGANVLTF
TRBV9	TRBJ2-3	16	.	TRBD2	TGTGCCAGCAGCCCAGGTCCTAGCGGGAGTATAGATACGCAGTATTTT	CASSPGPSGSIDTQYF
TRBV30	TRBJ2-1	13	.	TRBD2	TGTGCCTGGAGTGGGACTAGCTACAATGAGCAGTTCTTC	CAWSGTSYNEQFF
TRBV30	TRBJ1-6	14	.	TRBD1	TGTGCCTGGCGGAGACAGGGGGCAAATTCACCCCTCCACTTT	CAWRRQGANSPLHF
TRBV11-2	TRBJ2-3	12	few	.	TGTGCCAGCGCCGGGATGTCAGATACGCAGTATTTT	CASAGMSDTQYF
TRBV11-2	TRBJ2-7	15	few	.	TGTGCCAGCAGCTTAGGGTCCCTAGTTTCATACGAGCAGTACTTC	CASSLGSLVSYEQYF
TRBV25-1	TRBJ1-1	12	.	.	TGTGCCAGCAGTGAAAATGGGGTTGCAGCTTTCTTT	CASSENGVAAFF
TRBV29-1	TRBJ1-3	11	few	.	TGCAGCGGATCCATGGGAAACACCATATATTTT	CSGSMGNTIYF
TRBV6-1	TRBJ2-1	14	.	TRBD1	TGTGCCAGCATTAAGGGGGCGCGCTACAATGAGCAGTTCTTC	CASIKGARYNEQFF
TRBV5-6	TRBJ1-5	16	.	.	TGTGCCAGCAGCTTGAAAGTGGGGGGAGGCTATCAGCCCCAGCATTTT	CASSLKVGGGYQPQHF